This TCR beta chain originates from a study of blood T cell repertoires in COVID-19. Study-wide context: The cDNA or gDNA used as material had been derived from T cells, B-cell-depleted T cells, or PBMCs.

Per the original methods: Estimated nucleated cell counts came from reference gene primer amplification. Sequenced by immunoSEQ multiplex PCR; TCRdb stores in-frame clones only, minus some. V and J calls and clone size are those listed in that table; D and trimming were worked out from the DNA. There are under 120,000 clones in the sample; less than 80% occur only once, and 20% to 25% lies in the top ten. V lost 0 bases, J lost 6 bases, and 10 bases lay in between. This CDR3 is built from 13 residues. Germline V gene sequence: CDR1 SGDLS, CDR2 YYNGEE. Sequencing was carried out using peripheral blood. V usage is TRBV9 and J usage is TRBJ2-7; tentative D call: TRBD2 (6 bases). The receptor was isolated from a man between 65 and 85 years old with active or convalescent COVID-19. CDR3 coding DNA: TGTGCCAGCAGCGTAGCTGCGGGGACCGAGCAGTACTTC. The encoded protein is CASSVAAGTEQYF.